This record looks at one T cell receptor (beta chain) sequence and its context. The antigen remains undetermined. The sample comes from a study of T-cell reconstitution after alpha-beta-depleted transplantation in children. Unique molecular identifiers were incorporated when the TCRbeta library was constructed. TCRdb analysed the PCR reads with MiXCR anew, one entry per CDR3 protein. Among 500,000 to 650,000 distinct CDR3 sequences listed, 10% to 15% were seen once. Germline V gene sequence: CDR1 SQVTM, CDR2 ANQGSEA. Trimming shortened V by 4 bases and J by 4 bases, and 7 bases separated the two germline ends. The CDR3 loop spans 11 amino acids. Study observations and caveats: By one year post-transplant, T-cell counts and diversity largely arose from T cells that were newly produced. There were reportedly several hundred expanded graft clones from which alpha-beta T cells came about two months after transplant. Some patients' high day-60 TCRbeta diversity was traced to surviving recipient T cells and thymic progenitors.

This receptor was taken from a male patient aged 10 to 17 who had a stem cell transplant for acute myeloid leukemia, so the T cells may come from the graft donor. The specimen comprised PBMCs, mostly from graft donor cells, sampled 360 days after TCRalphabeta/CD19-depleted stem cell transplant. J is TRBJ2-5 and V is TRBV29-1; no definite D call. CDR3 nucleotides: TGCAGCGTTGTAGGACCAGAGACCCAGTACTTC. It specifies CSVVGPETQYF. The variable domain in full, completed from reference TRBV29-1 and TRBJ2-5, reads SAVISQKPSRDICQRGTSLTIQCQVDSQVTMMFWYRQQPGQSLTLIATANQGSEATYESGFVIDKFPISRPNLTFSTLTVSNMSPEDSSIYLCSVVGPETQYFGPGTRLLVL.